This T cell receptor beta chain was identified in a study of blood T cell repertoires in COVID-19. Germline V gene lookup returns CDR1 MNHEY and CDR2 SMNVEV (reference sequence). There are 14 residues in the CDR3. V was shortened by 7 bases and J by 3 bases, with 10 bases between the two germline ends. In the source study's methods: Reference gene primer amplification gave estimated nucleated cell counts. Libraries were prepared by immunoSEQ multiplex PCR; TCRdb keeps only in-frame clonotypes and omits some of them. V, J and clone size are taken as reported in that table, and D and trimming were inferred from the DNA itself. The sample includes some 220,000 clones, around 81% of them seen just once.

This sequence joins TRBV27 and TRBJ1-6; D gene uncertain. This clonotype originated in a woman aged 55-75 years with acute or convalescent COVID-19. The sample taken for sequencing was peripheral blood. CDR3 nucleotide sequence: TGTGCCAGCAAAAAGCGGGACTATAATTCACCCCTCCACTTT. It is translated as CASKKRDYNSPLHF.